This T cell receptor beta chain was identified in a study of metastatic and nonmetastatic thyroid tumors. No treatment of any kind had been given to any patient before thyroid surgery. Via MiXCR, TCRdb re-called the PCR reads. The sample holds 46,000 or so clones, approximately 15% seen once. Study-wide results and caveats: The reported finding was significantly higher TCR beta diversity in malignant thyroid tumors relative to benign nodules, in blood and tumor.

This clone showed up many times. The antigen remains undetermined. This CDR3 is 13 amino acids long. CDR1 is SNHLY and CDR2 is FYNNEI in the germline V gene. Trimming removed 4 bases from V and 1 base from J, with 8 bases in between. The sample was blood. This clonotype was sampled from a female donor with papillary thyroid cancer or a benign thyroid nodule (not recorded which). Some clones in this sample may be carry-over from other donors' samples. The chain combines TRBV2 with TRBJ2-7; possibly TRBD2 for D (6 bases). DNA of the CDR3: TGTGCCAGCAGTGTGGGGGGATCCTACGAGCAGTACTTC. This sequence encodes CASSVGGSYEQYF. The full variable domain, in which reference TRBV2 and TRBJ2-7 provide the parts outside the CDR3, is EPEVTQTPSHQVTQMGQEVILRCVPISNHLYFYWYRQILGQKVEFLVSFYNNEISEKSEIFDDQFSVERPDGSNFTLKIRSTKLEDSAMYFCASSVGGSYEQYFGPGTRLTVT.